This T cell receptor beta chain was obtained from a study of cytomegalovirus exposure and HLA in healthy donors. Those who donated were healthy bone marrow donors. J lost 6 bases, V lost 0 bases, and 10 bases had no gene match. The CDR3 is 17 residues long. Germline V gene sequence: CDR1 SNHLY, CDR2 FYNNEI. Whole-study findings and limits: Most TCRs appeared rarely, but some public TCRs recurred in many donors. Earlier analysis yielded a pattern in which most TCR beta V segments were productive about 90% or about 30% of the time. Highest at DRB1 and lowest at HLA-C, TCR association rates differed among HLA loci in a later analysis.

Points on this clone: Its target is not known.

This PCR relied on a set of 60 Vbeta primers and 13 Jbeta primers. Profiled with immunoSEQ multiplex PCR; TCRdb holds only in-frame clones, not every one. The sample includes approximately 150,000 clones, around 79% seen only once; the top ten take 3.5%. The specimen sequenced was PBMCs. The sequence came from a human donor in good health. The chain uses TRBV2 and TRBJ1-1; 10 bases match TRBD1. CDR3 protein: CASSEARTGTGASEAFF. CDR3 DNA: TGTGCCAGCAGTGAAGCTAGAACCGGGACAGGGGCTTCTGAAGCTTTCTTT.